This paragraph covers one T cell receptor beta chain sequence. Its antigen is unknown. Sequencing sought depths of 1 in 200,000 to 1 in 1 million T cells. Clones were sequenced by immunoSEQ multiplex PCR, and TCRdb holds only the in-frame ones, with some missing. The sample gives approximately 23,000 clones, approximately 72% of which show up once; roughly 7.6% is in the top ten. Looked up from germline, CDR1 is MNHNS and CDR2 is SASEGT. There are 15 residues in the CDR3. The V end lost 3 bases, the J end lost 2 bases, and 11 bases lay between the germline ends. The data are from a study of cytotoxic CD8 clonotypes in ibrutinib-treated CLL. Background on the study: The patients comprised roughly 12 relapsed/refractory and around 14 treatment-naive cases, around 17 IGHV unmutated. Partial responders around 24, complete 2; around twelve progressed and approximately 15 stayed in remission by median about 5.5 years.

Points from the study as a whole: Rising at ibrutinib response, clonality subsequently fell back toward baseline at progression.

The starting material was PBMCs, obtained before ibrutinib treatment. The TCR sequence derives from a human donor with chronic lymphocytic leukemia. This rearrangement joins TRBV6-1 to TRBJ1-5, with TRBD1 as a possible D gene (6 bases). The CDR3 sequence: CASSEDSLRNQPQHF. CDR3 sequence (DNA): TGTGCCAGCAGTGAGGACAGCCTCCGCAATCAGCCCCAGCATTTT.